These 27 T cell receptor beta chains came from one sample sequenced in a study of human T cells and chemical hapten exposure. A single record per CDR3 protein comes from TCRdb applying MiXCR to the RACE reads. The sample consists of 120,000 or so distinct CDR3 sequences, roughly 12% of them appearing once. Regarding time point: patch test 3, about 24 weeks after DPC sensitization. Treatment given: therapeutic diphenylcyclopropenone sensitization with weekly scalp DPC. The sample consisted of whole blood, taken in connection with sensitization to the hapten diphenylcyclopropenone (DPC). These receptors were obtained from a woman between 45 and 65 years old with alopecia areata. Some clones in this sample may be carry-over from other donors' samples.

This clonotype was recorded many times. V is TRBV5-1 and J is TRBJ1-4; no reliable D call. The CDR3 spans 14 residues. Trimming stripped 2 bases from V and 5 bases from J, with 10 bases between. Germline CDR1 SGHRS, CDR2 YFSETQ. The DNA of the CDR3 is TGCGCCAGCAGCTTCGGCAGAGGAAATGAAAAACTGTTTTTT. It yields the protein CASSFGRGNEKLFF. Using reference TRBV5-1 and TRBJ1-4 for the parts outside the CDR3, the full variable domain is KAGVTQTPRYLIKTRGQQVTLSCSPISGHRSVSWYQQTPGQGLQFLFEYFSETQRNKGNFPGRFSGRQFSNSRSEMNVSTLELGDSALYLCASSFGRGNEKLFFGSGTQLSVL.

The rearrangement links TRBV9 to TRBJ2-3; D not resolved. V was cut by 3 bases and J by 4 bases, with 21 bases left in between. Germline V lookup: CDR1 SGDLS, CDR2 YYNGEE. There are 17 residues in the CDR3. The chain's CDR3 is CASSGRRSPTKADTQYF. CDR3 nucleotide sequence: TGTGCCAGCAGCGGCCGTCGGAGCCCCACTAAAGCAGATACGCAGTATTTT.

CDR3 loop: CASSLDTTPYNEQFF. In nucleotides, the CDR3 is TGCGCCAGCAGCTTAGACACCACCCCCTACAATGAGCAGTTCTTC. The chain joins TRBV5-1 to TRBJ2-1; D is undetermined. Germline V gives CDR1 SGHRS, CDR2 YFSETQ. V was shortened by 2 bases and J by 2 bases, with 11 bases between the two germline ends. The CDR3 runs 15 residues.

The table lists this clonotype with many counts. This rearrangement joins TRBV5-1 to TRBJ1-2, with D possibly matching TRBD1 (5 bases). The germline gives CDR1 SGHRS, CDR2 YFSETQ. The germline V and J ends were trimmed by 4 bases and 6 bases, with 13 bases remaining between them. CDR3 size: 13 residues. The DNA for the CDR3 is TGCGCCAGCAGCCCGCCTGCAGGGCATGGCTACACCTTC. It specifies CASSPPAGHGYTF.

The chain joins TRBV12-3 or TRBV12-4 to TRBJ2-2, with 12 bases identical to TRBD2. This CDR3 contains 16 residues. J lost 8 bases, V lost 5 bases, and 9 bases had no gene match. The chain's CDR3 is CASSEGLAGYRGELFF. The CDR3 DNA is TGTGCCAGCAGTGAAGGACTAGCGGGGTATCGAGGGGAGCTGTTTTTT.

The chain joins TRBV29-1 to TRBJ1-3; a possible D gene is TRBD1 (6 bases). Between the trimmed V and J ends, which lost 5 bases and 0 bases, there was a span of 8 bases. This CDR3 has 13 residues. The germline V gene encodes CDR1 SQVTM and CDR2 ANQGSEA. CDR3 residues: CSVTGSSGNTIYF. As DNA, the CDR3 is TGCAGCGTTACAGGGAGCTCTGGAAACACCATATATTTT. Full variable domain (outside the CDR3, taken from reference TRBV29-1 and TRBJ1-3): SAVISQKPSRDICQRGTSLTIQCQVDSQVTMMFWYRQQPGQSLTLIATANQGSEATYESGFVIDKFPISRPNLTFSTLTVSNMSPEDSSIYLCSVTGSSGNTIYFGEGSWLTVV.

This clonotype has a handful of counts. The chain is built from TRBV29-1 and TRBJ2-7, with 7 bases that match TRBD1. After removal of 2 bases from V and 5 bases from J, the junction contained 6 bases not matched to a gene. CDR3 length: 13 residues. Germline V CDR1 and CDR2: SQVTM, ANQGSEA. CDR3 sequence: CSVERQGGNEQYF. Written as DNA, the CDR3 is TGCAGCGTTGAACGTCAAGGGGGCAACGAGCAGTACTTC.

J is TRBJ2-7 and V is TRBV2; D is possibly TRBD1 or TRBD2 (6 bases each). V lost 1 base to trimming and J lost 0 bases, with 13 bases between them. CDR1 SNHLY and CDR2 FYNNEI come from the germline V gene. The CDR3 totals 16 residues. The CDR3, as DNA: TGTGCCAGCAGTGAAGAAAGGGGGGAAGCCTCCTACGAGCAGTACTTC. This translates into CASSEERGEASYEQYF.

The table lists this clonotype with a few counts. The V and J genes are TRBV7-3 and TRBJ2-3, with TRBD2 matching over 7 bases. This CDR3 spans 16 amino acids. Germline V gives CDR1 SGHTA, CDR2 FQGTGA. Unmatched junction bases numbered 8, after V lost 5 bases and J lost 0 bases. In DNA, the CDR3 is TGTGCCAGCAGCCCATACGTCGGGGGGAGCACAGATACGCAGTATTTT. It translates to CASSPYVGGSTDTQYF.

The chain uses TRBV9 and TRBJ1-3; D gene ambiguous. This CDR3 contains 14 residues. Germline assignment: CDR1 SGDLS and CDR2 YYNGEE. Trimming took off 3 bases at V and 0 bases at J, with 7 bases between the two ends. CDR3 in DNA: TGTGCCAGCAGCGATGTGGGCTCTGGAAACACCATATATTTT. It codes for CASSDVGSGNTIYF. Filled out from reference TRBV9 and TRBJ1-3, the complete variable domain reads DSGVTQTPKHLITATGQRVTLRCSPRSGDLSVYWYQQSLDQGLQFLIQYYNGEERAKGNILERFSAQQFPDLHSELNLSSLELGDSALYFCASSDVGSGNTIYFGEGSWLTVV.

As for this clonotype: At one end, the junction sequence differs from germline, possibly due to a read error. V and J are TRBV20-1 and TRBJ1-6; perhaps TRBD1 as D (6 bases). Germline lookup yields CDR1 DFQATT and CDR2 SNEGSKA (reference sequence). This CDR3 spans 15 amino acids. CDR3 sequence: CSAVRDIGYKSPLHF. For the CDR3, the DNA is TGCAGTGCTGTCCGGGACATCGGTTATAAATCACCCCTCCACTTT.

This clonotype was observed many times. The CDR3 DNA reads TGTGCCAGCTCGCCGGTGGGAGGGGATGGCTACACCTTC. Protein sequence: CASSPVGGDGYTF. The chain combines TRBV18 with TRBJ1-2, with a weak D call TRBD1 (5 bases). This CDR3 comprises 13 residues. Germline CDR1 is KGHSH and CDR2 is LQKENI. V was clipped by 6 bases and J by 6 bases, with 14 bases between them.

This clonotype was recorded at least ten times. The V gene is TRBV10-3, the J gene TRBJ2-1; D call uncertain. Germline V CDR1 and CDR2: ENHRY, SYGVKD. The CDR3 sequence is 13 residues long. V was clipped by 3 bases and J by 8 bases, with 11 bases between them. The chain's CDR3 is CAISENRFYEQFF. The CDR3 DNA reads as TGTGCCATCAGTGAAAACCGATTTTATGAGCAGTTCTTC.

This clonotype was seen more than once but under ten times. This chain uses TRBV5-1 with TRBJ1-2, with 8 nucleotides matching TRBD1. The CDR3 extends over 16 amino acids. J lost 0 bases, V lost 5 bases, and 9 bases had no gene match. Germline V CDR1 and CDR2: SGHRS, YFSETQ. This CDR3 reads CASSPDRGGTNYGYTF. In nucleotides, the CDR3 is TGCGCCAGCAGTCCAGACAGGGGAGGAACTAACTATGGCTACACCTTC. Looking up the rest from reference TRBV5-1 and TRBJ1-2 gives the full variable domain: KAGVTQTPRYLIKTRGQQVTLSCSPISGHRSVSWYQQTPGQGLQFLFEYFSETQRNKGNFPGRFSGRQFSNSRSEMNVSTLELGDSALYLCASSPDRGGTNYGYTFGSGTRLTVV.

This clonotype came up a few times. This chain links TRBV12-3 or TRBV12-4 with TRBJ1-6, with D hard to call. This CDR3 contains 13 residues. Trimming pared 2 bases from V and 9 bases from J, leaving 8 bases between. CDR3 amino acids: CASSLSYGSPLHF. The CDR3 region has the DNA TGTGCCAGCAGTTTAAGTTACGGTTCACCCCTCCACTTT.

A few counts support this clonotype. V and J are TRBV27 and TRBJ2-3; 9 nucleotides line up with TRBD2. Germline-derived CDR1 and CDR2 are MNHEY and SMNVEV (reference sequence). V lost 3 bases, J lost 4 bases, and 5 bases stayed unmatched. This CDR3 is 15 amino acids long. DNA of the CDR3: TGTGCCAGCAGTTTGGGCGGGAGGGCTTCAGATACGCAGTATTTT. Protein product: CASSLGGRASDTQYF.

The sample holds a few counts of this clonotype. The V gene is TRBV7-9, the J gene TRBJ1-5; D is undetermined. This CDR3 region has 17 residues. The germline gives CDR1 SEHNR, CDR2 FQNEAQ (reference sequence). V lost 1 base, J lost 9 bases, and 22 bases lay in between. The CDR3 protein is CASSLVWGVSRVGPQHF. The DNA for the CDR3 is TGTGCCAGCAGCTTAGTGTGGGGAGTGAGCCGGGTAGGGCCCCAGCATTTT.

The V gene is TRBV6-6, the J gene TRBJ1-1; D is unresolved. Germline values: CDR1 MNHNY, CDR2 SVGAGI (reference sequence). The CDR3 totals 15 residues. V lost 2 bases, J lost 2 bases, and 12 bases lay in between. The CDR3 loop is CASSYRTVHNTEAFF. CDR3 DNA sequence: TGTGCCAGCAGTTACAGGACGGTCCACAACACTGAAGCTTTCTTT.

This sequence joins TRBV20-1 and TRBJ1-4, with no clear D. This CDR3 is 11 amino acids long. CDR1 is DFQATT, CDR2 SNEGSKA, per germline (reference sequence). V lost 4 bases to trimming and J lost 11 bases, with 11 bases between them. The CDR3 loop reads CSATRREKLFF. CDR3 DNA: TGCAGTGCTACTCGCCGGGAGAAACTGTTTTTT.

V and J are TRBV5-1 and TRBJ2-7; 12 bases match TRBD2. CDR1 SGHRS and CDR2 YFSETQ come from the germline V gene. The CDR3 contains 16 residues. V trimming: 3 bases; J trimming: 1 base; junction bases outside the gene matches: 5. The DNA for the CDR3 is TGCGCCAGCAGCTGGTCTAGCGGGGGGGCATCCTACGAGCAGTACTTC. Translation gives CASSWSSGGASYEQYF.

The J gene is TRBJ1-5, the V gene TRBV10-3; the D gene is possibly TRBD1 (5 bases). CDR1 ENHRY and CDR2 SYGVKD come from the germline V gene. The CDR3 spans 16 residues. V lost 2 bases, J lost 6 bases, and 17 bases lay in between. The CDR3 region has the DNA TGTGCCATCAGTGAGAGGGGCCAGGGAGCCGCTCAGCCCCAGCATTTT. This gives the protein CAISERGQGAAQPQHF.

In its sample, this clonotype was seen a few times. The chain couples TRBV6-5 to TRBJ2-7; D is perhaps TRBD1 or TRBD2 (5 bases each). The length of the CDR3 is 14 residues. V was clipped by 6 bases and J by 6 bases, with 18 bases between them. Germline CDR1 and CDR2: MNHEY and SVGAGI. As DNA, the CDR3 is TGTGCCAGCAGACCTGGGGGAACGTTTGGCGAGCAGTACTTC. Its protein is CASRPGGTFGEQYF.

The rearrangement joins TRBV6-5 to TRBJ1-1; 10 bases are shared with TRBD1. This CDR3 is built from 15 residues. Germline loops: CDR1 MNHEY, CDR2 SVGAGI. V shed 2 bases and J 0 bases; nucleotides not matched to a gene: 0. In DNA form, the CDR3 reads TGTGCCAGCAGTTACGGGACAGGGGTGAACACTGAAGCTTTCTTT. This translates into CASSYGTGVNTEAFF.

J is TRBJ1-2 and V is TRBV3-1; 8 nucleotides match TRBD1. Germline V gene lookup returns CDR1 LGHDT and CDR2 YNNKEL (reference sequence). The CDR3 spans 16 residues. V lost 5 bases, J lost 3 bases, and 11 bases stayed unmatched. Here the CDR3 DNA reads TGTGCCAGCAGCGCTACCCCCGGACAGGGCGACTATGGCTACACCTTC. This gives the protein CASSATPGQGDYGYTF.

The chain joins TRBV2 to TRBJ2-2; 9 positions match TRBD1. V gave up 7 bases and J gave up 7 bases; unmatched junction bases: 10. Looked up from germline, CDR1 is SNHLY and CDR2 is FYNNEI. The CDR3 loop spans 15 amino acids. As DNA, the CDR3 is TGTGCCAGCAAAGCCGGGACAGGGCTAGACGGGGAGCTGTTTTTT. This codes for CASKAGTGLDGELFF.

This clonotype was detected only a few times. The rearrangement uses TRBV10-1 and TRBJ1-5; the match to TRBD1 covers 7 bases. CDR3 length: 13 residues. Germline V gives CDR1 WNHNN, CDR2 SYGVQD (reference sequence). Trimming took 10 bases from V and 5 from J; bases not matched to a gene: 8. Written as DNA, the CDR3 is TGCGCCACTCCGACAGGGAACCATCAGCCCCAGCATTTT. Protein product: CATPTGNHQPQHF.

The sample holds many counts of this clonotype. The rearrangement links TRBV6-5 to TRBJ1-1; D possibly corresponds to TRBD1 (5 bases). CDR1 is MNHEY and CDR2 is SVGAGI in the germline V gene. This CDR3 spans 13 amino acids. Trimming stripped 2 bases from V and 1 base from J, with 5 bases between. The CDR3 DNA reads TGTGCCAGCAGTTACAGGGGGAACACTGAAGCTTTCTTT. Translation: CASSYRGNTEAFF.